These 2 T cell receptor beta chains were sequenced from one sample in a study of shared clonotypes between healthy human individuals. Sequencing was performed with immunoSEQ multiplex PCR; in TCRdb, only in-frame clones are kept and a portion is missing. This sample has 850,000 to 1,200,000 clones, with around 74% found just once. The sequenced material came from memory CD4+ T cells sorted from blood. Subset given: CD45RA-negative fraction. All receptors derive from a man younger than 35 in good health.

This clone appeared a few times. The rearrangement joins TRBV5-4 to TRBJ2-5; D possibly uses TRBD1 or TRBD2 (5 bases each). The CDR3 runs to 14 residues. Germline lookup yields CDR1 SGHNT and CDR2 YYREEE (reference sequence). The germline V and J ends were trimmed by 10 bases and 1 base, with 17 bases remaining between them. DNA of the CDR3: TGTGCCGAACATACTAGGGGCCTCCAAGAGACCCAGTACTTC. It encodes CAEHTRGLQETQYF.

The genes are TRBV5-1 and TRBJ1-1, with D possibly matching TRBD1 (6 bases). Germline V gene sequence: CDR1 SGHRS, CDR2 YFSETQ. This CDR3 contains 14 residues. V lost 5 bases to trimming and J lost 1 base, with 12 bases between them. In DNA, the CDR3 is TGCGCCAGCAGACTGGGGGCGGAGAACACTGAAGCTTTCTTT. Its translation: CASRLGAENTEAFF.